A single sample is the source of the 12 T cell receptor beta chains below, sequenced in a study of patients and donors after allogeneic stem cell transplantation. TCRdb used MiXCR to reprocess the RT-PCR reads, holding one entry per CDR3 protein. The sample holds about a million distinct CDR3 sequences, about a sixth seen once. Sequenced: blood, either unsorted or a sorted T cell fraction (not recorded which). All receptors derive from a human donor who was either an allogeneic HSCT recipient or a stem cell or donor lymphocyte infusion donor (not recorded which). It is not recorded whose cells these are; they may come from a transplant donor.

This clonotype was counted only a few times. V usage is TRBV7-2 and J usage is TRBJ2-7; D might be TRBD1 or TRBD2, each matching 5 bases. The CDR3 loop spans 15 amino acids. Looked up from germline, CDR1 is SGHTA and CDR2 is FQGNSA. V lost 1 base, J lost 2 bases, and 12 bases lay in between. DNA for the CDR3: TGTGCCAGCAGCTTAGTTCGGGACCCCGCCTACGAGCAGTACTTC. Amino acids: CASSLVRDPAYEQYF.

This chain joins TRBV30 and TRBJ2-1; D unresolved. The CDR3 sequence is 13 residues long. V was trimmed by 2 bases and J by 6 bases, leaving 11 bases between them. Germline V gene data show CDR1 as GTSNPN and CDR2 as SVGIG (reference sequence). The DNA for the CDR3 is TGTGCCTGGAGTCCCGTCGGGCGCAATGAGCAGTTCTTC. Translation: CAWSPVGRNEQFF.

J is TRBJ2-7 and V is TRBV21-1. TRBV21-1 is reported as a pseudogene. The CDR3 spans 14 residues. CDR3 loop: CASSKARESNEQYF. For the CDR3, the DNA is TGTGCCAGCAGCAAAGCGCGCGAGAGCAACGAGCAGTACTTC.

In its sample, this clonotype was seen a few times. V and J are TRBV5-1 and TRBJ2-1, with 9 bases aligning to TRBD1. CDR3 size: 16 residues. The V gene's germline CDR1 is SGHRS and CDR2 YFSETQ. V shed 0 bases, J shed 2 bases, and the junction held 3 bases outside the gene matches. DNA of the CDR3: TGCGCCAGCAGCTTGGCGGGACAGGGTACCTACAATGAGCAGTTCTTC. Translated, it gives CASSLAGQGTYNEQFF. Full variable domain (remainder filled in from reference TRBV5-1 and TRBJ2-1): KAGVTQTPRYLIKTRGQQVTLSCSPISGHRSVSWYQQTPGQGLQFLFEYFSETQRNKGNFPGRFSGRQFSNSRSEMNVSTLELGDSALYLCASSLAGQGTYNEQFFGPGTRLTVL.

About this clonotype itself: The junction shows a germline mismatch at one end, possibly a read error. V and J are TRBV19 and TRBJ2-7; D is uncertain. The CDR3 is 13 residues long. Looked up from germline, CDR1 is LNHDA and CDR2 is SQIVND (reference sequence). The CDR3 DNA follows: TGTGCCAGTAGTATTCTAGGCTCCTCCGAGCAGTACTTC. Translated: CASSILGSSEQYF.

This sequence joins TRBV12-3 or TRBV12-4 and TRBJ1-3, with D possibly TRBD1 on 5 matching bases. The CDR3 contains 14 residues. Deletions cut 7 bases from V and 2 bases from J, with 12 bases between. In DNA, the CDR3 is TGTGCCAGCACCCCTACGACAGCTGGAAACACCATATATTTT. Translation: CASTPTTAGNTIYF.

This clonotype showed up just a few times. The chain joins TRBV27 to TRBJ2-2; D not certain. Germline-derived CDR1 and CDR2 are MNHEY and SMNVEV (reference sequence). The V end lost 2 bases, the J end lost 7 bases, and 8 bases lay between the germline ends. CDR3 size: 13 residues. CDR3 sequence: CASSLNVVGELFF. The DNA for the CDR3 is TGTGCCAGCAGTTTAAACGTGGTCGGGGAGCTGTTTTTT.

J is TRBJ2-3 and V is TRBV28; TRBD2 is a possible D gene (6 bases). V was shortened by 6 bases and J by 5 bases, with 12 bases between the two germline ends. CDR3 length equals 13 residues. CDR1 is MDHEN, CDR2 SYDVKM, per germline. The CDR3 DNA reads as TGTGCCAGCAGGCCTAGCGCGAGAGATACGCAGTATTTT. Residues: CASRPSARDTQYF.

On this clonotype itself: The junction departs from germline at one end; a sequencing error may be responsible. J is TRBJ2-1 and V is TRBV5-1; the D is unclear. CDR1 SGHRS and CDR2 YFSETQ come from the germline V gene. The CDR3 is 15 residues long. The CDR3 DNA reads TGCGCCAGCAGCCTTACGGAGAGCTCCAACAATGAGCAGTTCTTC. Amino acid sequence: CASSLTESSNNEQFF.

This clonotype was counted only a few times. The J gene is TRBJ1-5, the V gene TRBV15; D is ambiguous. V was cut by 0 bases and J by 2 bases, with 5 bases left in between. There are 14 residues in the CDR3. Germline loops: CDR1 LNHNV, CDR2 YYDKDF (reference sequence). In nucleotides, the CDR3 is TGTGCCACCAGCAGAGATAGCGGCAATCAGCCCCAGCATTTT. Translation: CATSRDSGNQPQHF.

This clonotype was seen a handful of times. J is TRBJ1-4 and V is TRBV11-2; tentatively, D is TRBD1 (5 bases). Germline V gene data show CDR1 as SGHAT and CDR2 as FQNNGV. There are 12 residues in the CDR3. V lost 7 bases, J lost 10 bases, and 13 bases lay in between. The CDR3 DNA is TGTGCCAGCACCTCTAAGCAGGGAAAACTGTTTTTT. Translating it yields CASTSKQGKLFF.

This clonotype was seen a handful of times. The chain couples TRBV9 to TRBJ2-7; D remains unclear. Trimming took 0 bases from V and 2 from J, leaving 15 bases between them. CDR1 and CDR2 (germline): SGDLS, YYNGEE. CDR3 size: 16 residues. CDR3 region: CASSVERWETPYEQYF. CDR3 nucleotide sequence: TGTGCCAGCAGCGTAGAAAGGTGGGAAACTCCCTACGAGCAGTACTTC.